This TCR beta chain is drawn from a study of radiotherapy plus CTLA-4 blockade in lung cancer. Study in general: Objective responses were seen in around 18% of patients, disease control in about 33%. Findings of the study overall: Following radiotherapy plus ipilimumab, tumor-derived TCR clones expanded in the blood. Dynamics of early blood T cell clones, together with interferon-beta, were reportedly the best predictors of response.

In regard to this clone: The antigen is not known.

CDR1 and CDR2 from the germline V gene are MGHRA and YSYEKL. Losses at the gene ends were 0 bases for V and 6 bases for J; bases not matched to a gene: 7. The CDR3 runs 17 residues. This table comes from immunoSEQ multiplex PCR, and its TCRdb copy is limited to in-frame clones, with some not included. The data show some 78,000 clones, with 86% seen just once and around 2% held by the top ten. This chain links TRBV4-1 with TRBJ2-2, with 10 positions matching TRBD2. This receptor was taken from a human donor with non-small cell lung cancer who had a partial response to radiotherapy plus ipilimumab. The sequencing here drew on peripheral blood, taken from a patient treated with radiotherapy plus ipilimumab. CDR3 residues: CASSQDRLAGVAGELFF. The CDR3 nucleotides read TGCGCCAGCAGCCAAGATCGGCTAGCGGGGGTGGCCGGGGAGCTGTTTTTT.